This T cell receptor (beta chain) was obtained from a study of neoadjuvant anti-PD-1 for oral cavity cancer. Study at large: Before surgery, most patients got three to four biweekly 3 mg/kg nivolumab doses. Patients without progression got a fourth dose around day 43. Regarding the study as a whole: Pretreatment Treg/Th17 ratio correlated inversely with post-treatment tumor clonality.

Comments on this clone: Its specificity is not known.

Time point: after neoadjuvant nivolumab, at surgical resection. The CDR3 runs to 13 residues. The V gene's germline CDR1 is SGHAT and CDR2 FQNNGV. With 1 base removed from V and 3 bases from J, the gap between germline ends came to 7 bases. Clones were sequenced by immunoSEQ multiplex PCR, and TCRdb holds only the in-frame ones, with some missing. The data show about 24,000 clones, around a quarter seen once. This material consisted of tumor tissue, taken after nivolumab (anti-PD-1) treatment. The gene calls are TRBV11-2 and TRBJ2-7; no reliable D call. The receptor's source is a person aged 35-80 years with oral cavity squamous cell carcinoma. The CDR3 DNA sequence: TGTGCCAGCAGCTTAGTCTCAAACTACGAGCAGTACTTC. This encodes CASSLVSNYEQYF.